One and the same sample provided the 30 T cell receptor beta chains below, sequenced in a study of shared clonotypes between healthy human individuals. As defined, naive CD8 cells were CD45RO-negative and positively selected for CCR7, with terminally differentiated effector memory CD45RA+ cells excluded. The protocol was immunoSEQ multiplex PCR, while the TCRdb copy is restricted to in-frame clones and leaves out a portion. Of 2 million to 2.5 million clones detected, about 95% appear once; the ten largest clones hold roughly 1%. Material: naive CD8+ T cells sorted from blood. The receptors shown here come from a man aged 18-30 years in good health.

The chain is built from TRBV7-6 and TRBJ2-7, with 9 bases that match TRBD2. CDR1 is SGHVS, CDR2 FNYEAQ, per germline. There are 16 residues in the CDR3. With 2 bases clipped from V and 2 bases from J, the junction kept 7 bases outside the gene matches. The CDR3 DNA reads TGTGCCAGCAGCTTAATAGCGGGGGACCTTACCTACGAGCAGTACTTC. Amino acid sequence: CASSLIAGDLTYEQYF.

The chain couples TRBV28 to TRBJ1-1, with 7 bases identical to TRBD1. The junction had 8 bases not matched to a gene; V was cut back by 3 bases and J by 1 base. The germline V gene encodes CDR1 MDHEN and CDR2 SYDVKM. This CDR3 is built from 16 residues. Here the CDR3 DNA reads TGTGCCAGCAGTTTGACAGGGATGCTTGCGAACACTGAAGCTTTCTTT. It specifies CASSLTGMLANTEAFF.

With regard to this clone: The junction does not match germline at one end; this may be a read error. Other DNA sequences in this sample translate to the same CDR3. The chain employs TRBV7-7 and TRBJ2-1, with 8 bases fitting TRBD1. The length of the CDR3 is 15 residues. Germline CDR1 SSHAT, CDR2 FNYEAQ (reference sequence). The CDR3 here is CASSPGTGLYNEQFF. In DNA form, the CDR3 reads TGTGCTAGCAGCCCCGGGACAGGCCTTTACAATGAGCAGTTCTTC. Looking up the rest from reference TRBV7-7 and TRBJ2-1 gives the full variable domain: GAGVSQSPRYKVTKRGQDVTLRCDPISSHATLYWYQQALGQGPEFLTYFNYEAQPDKSGLPSDRFSAERPEGSISTLTIQRTEQRDSAMYRCASSPGTGLYNEQFFGPGTRLTVL.

Notes on this clone: Additional DNA sequences in this sample encode the identical CDR3. The rearrangement uses TRBV4-3 and TRBJ2-7; the D gene is possibly TRBD1 (7 bases). The CDR3 covers 14 residues. CDR1 is LGHNA, CDR2 YSLEER, per germline. V lost 0 bases and J lost 4, with 10 bases in between. The chain's CDR3 is CASSQDRGAYEQYF. CDR3 nucleotide sequence: TGCGCCAGCAGCCAAGACAGGGGGGCGTACGAGCAGTACTTC.

The rearrangement joins TRBV5-4 to TRBJ2-1, with 7 bases identical to TRBD2. From germline, CDR1 is SGHNT and CDR2 YYREEE (reference sequence). The CDR3 is made up of 13 amino acids. V shed 4 bases, J shed 10 bases, and the junction held 8 bases outside the gene matches. CDR3 residues: CASSPLAAGEQFF. CDR3 in DNA: TGTGCCAGCAGCCCGCTAGCGGCAGGGGAGCAGTTCTTC.

This clone is a singleton in its sample. The rearrangement joins TRBV9 to TRBJ2-5; D is possibly TRBD1 or TRBD2 (6 bases each). Trimming removed 2 bases from V and 5 bases from J, with 13 bases in between. Germline loops: CDR1 SGDLS, CDR2 YYNGEE. The CDR3 totals 14 residues. CDR3 residues: CASSVGWGAETQYF. CDR3 coding DNA: TGTGCCAGCAGCGTTGGGTGGGGGGCGGAGACCCAGTACTTC. The variable domain in full, completed from reference TRBV9 and TRBJ2-5, reads DSGVTQTPKHLITATGQRVTLRCSPRSGDLSVYWYQQSLDQGLQFLIQYYNGEERAKGNILERFSAQQFPDLHSELNLSSLELGDSALYFCASSVGWGAETQYFGPGTRLLVL.

This clone was recorded only once. This chain uses TRBV28 with TRBJ1-1; D is uncertain. The CDR3 loop spans 13 amino acids. Trimming removed 1 base from V and 5 bases from J, with 8 bases in between. Looked up from germline, CDR1 is MDHEN and CDR2 is SYDVKM. The CDR3, as DNA: TGTGCCAGCAGTTTATTCGAGGAAACTGAAGCTTTCTTT. This translates into CASSLFEETEAFF.

The J gene is TRBJ2-1, the V gene TRBV6-6; TRBD2 aligns across 12 bases. After removal of 5 bases from V and 10 bases from J, the junction contained 3 bases not matched to a gene. The CDR3 covers 13 residues. Germline V gives CDR1 MNHNY, CDR2 SVGAGI (reference sequence). CDR3 sequence reads: CASSRLAGVEQFF. The CDR3 DNA reads TGTGCCAGCAGTCGACTAGCGGGAGTCGAGCAGTTCTTC.

V usage is TRBV7-6 and J usage is TRBJ2-3, with 8 bases that match TRBD2. CDR1 is SGHVS, CDR2 FNYEAQ, per germline. The CDR3 sequence is 14 residues long. J was trimmed by 7 bases and V by 5 bases; bases with no gene match: 8. In nucleotides, the CDR3 is TGTGCCAGCAGCCCGGGACTAGAGGGGAATACGCAGTATTTT. Protein sequence: CASSPGLEGNTQYF.

Notes on this clone: This CDR3 is also generated by other DNA sequences in the sample. The chain combines TRBV11-2 with TRBJ2-7; D remains ambiguous. This CDR3 contains 12 residues. The V and J ends lost 5 bases and 0 bases respectively, with 5 bases between them. Per the germline V gene, CDR1 is SGHAT and CDR2 is FQNNGV. This CDR3 is CASSLGSYEQYF. CDR3 nucleotides: TGTGCCAGCAGCCTCGGCTCCTACGAGCAGTACTTC.

The CDR3 DNA sequence: TGTGCCAGCAGCGCTTGGGAAAGTGGCTCCTACGAGCAGTACTTC. It is translated as CASSAWESGSYEQYF. V usage is TRBV9 and J usage is TRBJ2-7; D not resolved. Trimming stripped 3 bases from V and 0 bases from J, with 13 bases between. The CDR3 length is 15 residues. The germline CDR1 and CDR2 sequences are SGDLS and YYNGEE.

This clone was detected only a few times. Other DNA sequences in this sample translate to the same CDR3. The V gene is TRBV7-9, the J gene TRBJ2-3; D is undetermined. V was pared by 5 bases and J by 3 bases, with 3 bases between. From germline, CDR1 is SEHNR and CDR2 FQNEAQ (reference sequence). This CDR3 has 11 amino acids. CDR3 sequence reads: CASSPTDTQYF. The CDR3 region has the DNA TGTGCCAGCAGCCCTACAGATACGCAGTATTTT.

Points on this clone: It may be a read error: a sequence one base away is much more abundant. Other DNA sequences in this sample translate to the same CDR3. The chain couples TRBV7-9 to TRBJ1-5; D call uncertain. In germline, CDR1 is SEHNR, CDR2 FQNEAQ (reference sequence). V was pared by 1 base and J by 7 bases, with 5 bases between. CDR3 length: 12 residues. In nucleotides, the CDR3 is TGTGCCAGCAGCTTAGGGGAGCAGCCCCAGCATTTT. This translates into CASSLGEQPQHF.

The CDR3 loop reads CASSFVPRGASSYEQYF. Here the CDR3 DNA reads TGTGCCAGCAGCTTCGTACCCCGGGGGGCTAGCTCCTACGAGCAGTACTTC. The J gene is TRBJ2-7, the V gene TRBV7-9; D is possibly TRBD2 (7 bases). This CDR3 region has 17 residues. Trimming took off 3 bases at V and 0 bases at J, with 18 bases between the two ends. Germline-derived CDR1 and CDR2 are SEHNR and FQNEAQ (reference sequence). Variable domain in full (rest from reference TRBV7-9 and TRBJ2-7): DTGVSQNPRHKITKRGQNVTFRCDPISEHNRLYWYRQTLGQGPEFLTYFQNEAQLEKSRLLSDRFSAERPKGSFSTLEIQRTEQGDSAMYLCASSFVPRGASSYEQYFGPGTRLTVT.

This clone has just one count. The genes are TRBV6-5 and TRBJ2-2; no clear D gene. CDR1 is MNHEY, CDR2 SVGAGI, per germline. V was cut by 2 bases and J by 8 bases, with 9 bases left in between. The CDR3 has 13 residues. CDR3 in amino acids: CASSYSSLGELFF. The CDR3 bases are TGTGCCAGCAGTTACAGTTCTCTAGGGGAGCTGTTTTTT.

This clone was picked up one time. The gene calls are TRBV27 and TRBJ2-7; maybe TRBD2 (5 bases). Trimming pared 4 bases from V and 5 bases from J, leaving 15 bases between. CDR1 MNHEY and CDR2 SMNVEV come from the germline V gene (reference sequence). This CDR3 comprises 14 residues. The CDR3 DNA reads TGTGCCAGCAGTTCCATCGGGAATTCCCACGAGCAGTACTTC. As protein: CASSSIGNSHEQYF.

The chain employs TRBV7-6 and TRBJ2-7; D unresolved. CDR1 is SGHVS and CDR2 is FNYEAQ in the germline V gene. This CDR3 is 13 amino acids long. V lost 2 bases and J lost 9, with 14 bases in between. The DNA of the CDR3 is TGTGCCAGCAGCTTACTTGAAGGGATCGGGCAGTACTTC. Translated: CASSLLEGIGQYF.

J is TRBJ1-4 and V is TRBV4-1, with D possibly matching TRBD1 (5 bases). There are 16 residues in the CDR3. Germline loops: CDR1 MGHRA, CDR2 YSYEKL. V dropped 3 bases and J dropped 4 bases, with 15 bases sitting between them. CDR3 nucleotide sequence: TGCGCCAGCAGCCATGAGAGAACAGGTGATAATGAAAAACTGTTTTTT. Encoded protein: CASSHERTGDNEKLFF.

The chain recombines TRBV9 with TRBJ2-1, with D possibly being TRBD1 (6 bases). The V gene's germline CDR1 is SGDLS and CDR2 YYNGEE. The CDR3 contains 15 residues. The germline V and J ends were trimmed by 3 bases and 2 bases, with 12 bases remaining between them. CDR3 coding DNA: TGTGCCAGCAGCGGCTTTGAGGGGGCCTACAATGAGCAGTTCTTC. Amino acids: CASSGFEGAYNEQFF.

The chain uses TRBV9 and TRBJ1-6, with TRBD1 as a possible D gene (6 bases). The length of the CDR3 is 14 residues. Deletions cut 3 bases from V and 6 bases from J, with 10 bases between. Germline CDR1 SGDLS, CDR2 YYNGEE. CDR3 sequence: CASSARDTNSPLHF. In DNA form, the CDR3 reads TGTGCCAGCAGCGCCCGGGACACTAATTCACCCCTCCACTTT.

The J gene is TRBJ2-3, the V gene TRBV27; D possibly corresponds to TRBD2 (6 bases). The germline V and J ends were trimmed by 0 bases and 7 bases, with 8 bases remaining between them. CDR1 and CDR2 from the germline V gene are MNHEY and SMNVEV (reference sequence). The CDR3 loop spans 13 amino acids. CDR3: CASSLSGGYTQYF. The CDR3 DNA sequence: TGTGCCAGCAGTTTATCCGGGGGATATACGCAGTATTTT.

This clone was found once. The CDR3 reads CASSVGRETDTQYF. As DNA, the CDR3 is TGTGCCAGCAGCGTAGGCAGGGAGACAGATACGCAGTATTTT. V gene TRBV9 combines with J gene TRBJ2-3; perhaps D is TRBD1 or TRBD2 (5 bases each). The CDR3 has 14 amino acids. CDR1 SGDLS and CDR2 YYNGEE come from the germline V gene. Trimming stripped 0 bases from V and 3 bases from J, with 8 bases between.

This chain joins TRBV7-9 and TRBJ2-7, with TRBD2 matching over 9 bases. Germline CDR1 reads SEHNR; CDR2 reads FQNEAQ (reference sequence). J was trimmed by 0 bases and V by 1 base; bases with no gene match: 4. The CDR3 loop spans 16 amino acids. CDR3 in amino acids: CASSLGLAGASYEQYF. The CDR3 DNA reads as TGTGCCAGCAGCTTAGGTTTAGCGGGAGCCTCCTACGAGCAGTACTTC.

The genes are TRBV2 and TRBJ2-3; no clear D. This CDR3 contains 15 residues. Germline lookup yields CDR1 SNHLY and CDR2 FYNNEI. The ends were cut back, 3 bases at V and 0 bases at J, with 10 bases in the middle. The CDR3 reads CASSERLDSTDTQYF. The CDR3 nucleotides read TGTGCCAGCAGTGAGAGGCTAGACAGCACAGATACGCAGTATTTT.

CDR3 amino acids: CASSPEGYGNTEAFF. The CDR3 DNA is TGTGCCAGTAGCCCGGAGGGGTATGGGAACACTGAAGCTTTCTTT. The rearrangement uses TRBV19 and TRBJ1-1; maybe TRBD1 (5 bases). Germline V gives CDR1 LNHDA, CDR2 SQIVND (reference sequence). The V gene lost 6 bases and the J gene lost 1 base, with 15 bases spanning the gap. The CDR3 has 15 residues.

The DNA of the CDR3 is TGTGCCAGCAGTTTTTTCCCGAACTATGGCTACACCTTC. Protein: CASSFFPNYGYTF. This chain links TRBV27 with TRBJ1-2; D gene unclear. V lost 3 bases, J lost 2 bases, and 7 bases lay in between. This CDR3 contains 13 residues. Germline V gene sequence: CDR1 MNHEY, CDR2 SMNVEV (reference sequence).

This chain links TRBV19 with TRBJ1-5; weak D call: TRBD1 (5 bases). Germline V gene lookup returns CDR1 LNHDA and CDR2 SQIVND (reference sequence). V was shortened by 3 bases and J by 7 bases, with 10 bases between the two germline ends. This CDR3 is 13 amino acids long. Here the CDR3 reads CASSMQDNQPQHF. Here the CDR3 DNA reads TGTGCCAGTAGTATGCAGGACAACCAGCCCCAGCATTTT.

This chain connects TRBV11-2 to TRBJ1-2; TRBD1 might be the D (5 bases). Germline CDR1 reads SGHAT; CDR2 reads FQNNGV. Trimming took 1 base from V and 7 from J, leaving 10 bases between them. This CDR3 has 13 amino acids. The CDR3 sequence is CASSLGGITGYTF. The CDR3, as DNA: TGTGCCAGCAGCTTAGGGGGGATAACTGGCTACACCTTC.

The chain links TRBV27 to TRBJ2-5; D is unclear. The CDR3 is made up of 12 amino acids. In germline, CDR1 is MNHEY, CDR2 SMNVEV (reference sequence). Trimming shortened V by 6 bases and J by 7 bases, and 12 bases separated the two germline ends. CDR3 loop: CASSPSRGTQYF. The CDR3 coding sequence is TGTGCCAGCAGCCCATCTAGAGGGACCCAGTACTTC.

This chain connects TRBV9 to TRBJ2-3; D is perhaps TRBD1 (6 bases). Germline V CDR1 and CDR2: SGDLS, YYNGEE. Trimming cost V 0 bases and J 4 bases, with 9 bases left between them. The CDR3 runs to 14 residues. The CDR3 loop is CASSVDRAADTQYF. DNA of the CDR3: TGTGCCAGCAGCGTAGACAGGGCGGCAGATACGCAGTATTTT.